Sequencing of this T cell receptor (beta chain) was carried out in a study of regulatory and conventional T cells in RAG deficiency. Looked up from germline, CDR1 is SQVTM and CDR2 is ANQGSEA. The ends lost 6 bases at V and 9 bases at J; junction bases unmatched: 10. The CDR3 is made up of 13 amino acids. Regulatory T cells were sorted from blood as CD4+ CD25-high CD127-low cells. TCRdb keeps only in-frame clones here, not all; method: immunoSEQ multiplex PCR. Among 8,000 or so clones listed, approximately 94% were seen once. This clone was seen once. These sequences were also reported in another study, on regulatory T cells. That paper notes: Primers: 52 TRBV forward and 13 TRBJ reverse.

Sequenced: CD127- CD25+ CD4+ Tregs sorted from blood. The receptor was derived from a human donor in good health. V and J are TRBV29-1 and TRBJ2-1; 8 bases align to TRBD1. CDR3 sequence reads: CSVPGTGLGEQFF. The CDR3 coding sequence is TGCAGCGTGCCAGGGACAGGCCTGGGTGAGCAGTTCTTC.